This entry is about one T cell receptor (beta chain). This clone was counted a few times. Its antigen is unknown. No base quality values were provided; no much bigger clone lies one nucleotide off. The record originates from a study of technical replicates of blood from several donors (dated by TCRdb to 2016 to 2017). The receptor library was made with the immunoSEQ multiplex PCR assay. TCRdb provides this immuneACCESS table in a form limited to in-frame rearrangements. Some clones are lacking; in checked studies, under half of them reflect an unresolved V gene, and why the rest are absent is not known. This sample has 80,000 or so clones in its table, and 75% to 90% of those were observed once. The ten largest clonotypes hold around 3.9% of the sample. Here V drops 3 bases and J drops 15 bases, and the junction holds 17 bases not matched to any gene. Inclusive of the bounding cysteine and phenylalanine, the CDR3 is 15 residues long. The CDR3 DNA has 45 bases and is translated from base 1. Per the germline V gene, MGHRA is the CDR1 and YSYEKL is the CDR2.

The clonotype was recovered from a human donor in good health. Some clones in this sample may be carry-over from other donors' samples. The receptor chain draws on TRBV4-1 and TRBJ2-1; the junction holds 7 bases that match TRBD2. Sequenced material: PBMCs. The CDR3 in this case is CASSQEKGGTSSLFF. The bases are TGCGCCAGCAGCCAGGAGAAGGGAGGGACTTCCAGTTTGTTCTTC.